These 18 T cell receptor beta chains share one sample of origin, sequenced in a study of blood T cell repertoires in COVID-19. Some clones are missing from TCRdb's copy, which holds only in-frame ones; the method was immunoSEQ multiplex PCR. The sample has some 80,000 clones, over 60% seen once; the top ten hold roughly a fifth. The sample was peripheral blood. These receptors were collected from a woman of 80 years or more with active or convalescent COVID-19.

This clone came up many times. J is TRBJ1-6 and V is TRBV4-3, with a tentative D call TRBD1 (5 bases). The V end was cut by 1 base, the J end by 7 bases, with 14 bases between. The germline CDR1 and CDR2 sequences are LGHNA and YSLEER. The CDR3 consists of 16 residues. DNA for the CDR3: TGCGCCAGCAGCCAAGCGGTGACAGTTGACAATTCACCCCTCCACTTT. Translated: CASSQAVTVDNSPLHF.

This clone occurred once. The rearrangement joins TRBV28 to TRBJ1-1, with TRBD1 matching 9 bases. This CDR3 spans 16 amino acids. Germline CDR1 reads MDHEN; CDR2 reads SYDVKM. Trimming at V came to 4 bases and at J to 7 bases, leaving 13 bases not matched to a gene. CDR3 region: CASSSPPGTGSVEAFF. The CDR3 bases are TGTGCCAGCAGTTCTCCGCCTGGGACAGGGTCGGTTGAAGCTTTCTTT.

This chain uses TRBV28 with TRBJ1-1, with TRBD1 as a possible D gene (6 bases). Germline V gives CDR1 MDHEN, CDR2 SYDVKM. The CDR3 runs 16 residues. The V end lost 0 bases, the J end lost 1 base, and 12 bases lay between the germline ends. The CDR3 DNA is TGTGCCAGCAGTTTATGGGGCGGGGGCGAGAACACTGAAGCTTTCTTT. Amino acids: CASSLWGGGENTEAFF.

CDR3 nucleotide sequence: TGTGCCAGCAGTTTATACCCTAGACAGGGGGTACATTACGAGCAGTACTTC. Translating gives CASSLYPRQGVHYEQYF. The chain carries TRBV27 and TRBJ2-7, with 9 nucleotides matching TRBD1. The germline CDR1 and CDR2 sequences are MNHEY and SMNVEV (reference sequence). The CDR3 length is 17 residues. V shed 1 base and J 4 bases; nucleotides not matched to a gene: 11.

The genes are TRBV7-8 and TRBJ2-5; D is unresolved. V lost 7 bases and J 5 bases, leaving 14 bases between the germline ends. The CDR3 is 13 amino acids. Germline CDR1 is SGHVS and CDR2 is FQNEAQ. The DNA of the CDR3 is TGTGCCAGCAACCCCCGAGTGGAGGAGACCCAGTACTTC. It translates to CASNPRVEETQYF.

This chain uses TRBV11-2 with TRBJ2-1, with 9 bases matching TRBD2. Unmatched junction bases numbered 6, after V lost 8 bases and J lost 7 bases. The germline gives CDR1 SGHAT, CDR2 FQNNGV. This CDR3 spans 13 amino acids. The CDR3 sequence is CASRAGGRNEQFF. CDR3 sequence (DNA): TGTGCCAGCCGAGCGGGGGGTAGGAATGAGCAGTTCTTC.

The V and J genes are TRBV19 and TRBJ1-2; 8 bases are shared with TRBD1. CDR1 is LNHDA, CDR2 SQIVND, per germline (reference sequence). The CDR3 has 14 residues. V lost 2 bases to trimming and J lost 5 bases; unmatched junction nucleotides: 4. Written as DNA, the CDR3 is TGTGCCAGTAGTATACAGGACAGGGATTATGGCTACACCTTC. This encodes CASSIQDRDYGYTF.

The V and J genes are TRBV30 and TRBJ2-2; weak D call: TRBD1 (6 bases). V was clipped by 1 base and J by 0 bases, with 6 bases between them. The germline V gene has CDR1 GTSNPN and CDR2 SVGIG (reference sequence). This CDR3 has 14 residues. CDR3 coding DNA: TGTGCCTGGAGTGAGGGGGCGAACACCGGGGAGCTGTTTTTT. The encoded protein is CAWSEGANTGELFF.

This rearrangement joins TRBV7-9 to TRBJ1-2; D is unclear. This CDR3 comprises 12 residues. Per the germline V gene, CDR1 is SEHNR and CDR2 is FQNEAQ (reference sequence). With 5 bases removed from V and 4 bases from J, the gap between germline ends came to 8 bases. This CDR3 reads CASSLSGYGYTF. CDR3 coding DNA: TGTGCCAGCAGCCTGAGCGGCTATGGCTACACCTTC.

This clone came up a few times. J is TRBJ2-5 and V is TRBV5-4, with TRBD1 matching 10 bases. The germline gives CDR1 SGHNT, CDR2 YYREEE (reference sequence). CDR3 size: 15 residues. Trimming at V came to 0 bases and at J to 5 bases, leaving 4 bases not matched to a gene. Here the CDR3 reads CASSLGTGGWETQYF. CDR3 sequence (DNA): TGTGCCAGCAGCTTGGGGACAGGGGGTTGGGAGACCCAGTACTTC.

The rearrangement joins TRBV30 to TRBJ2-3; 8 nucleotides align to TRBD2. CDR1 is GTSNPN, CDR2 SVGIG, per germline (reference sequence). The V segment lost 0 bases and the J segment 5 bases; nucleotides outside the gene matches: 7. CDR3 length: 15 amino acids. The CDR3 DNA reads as TGTGCCTGGAGTGTGCCTAGCGGGTTAGGAGATACGCAGTATTTT. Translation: CAWSVPSGLGDTQYF.

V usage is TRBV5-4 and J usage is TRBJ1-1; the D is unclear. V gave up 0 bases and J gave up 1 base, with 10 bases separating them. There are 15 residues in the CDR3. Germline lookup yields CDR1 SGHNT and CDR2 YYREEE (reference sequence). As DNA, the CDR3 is TGTGCCAGCAGCTTGGGTTGGGCAGAGAACACTGAAGCTTTCTTT. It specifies CASSLGWAENTEAFF.

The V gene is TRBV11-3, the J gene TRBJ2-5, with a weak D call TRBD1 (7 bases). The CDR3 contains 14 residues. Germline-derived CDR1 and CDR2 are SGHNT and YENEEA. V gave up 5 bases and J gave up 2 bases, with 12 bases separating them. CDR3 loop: CASSRGTVQETQYF. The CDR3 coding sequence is TGTGCCAGCAGCCGGGGGACAGTACAAGAGACCCAGTACTTC.

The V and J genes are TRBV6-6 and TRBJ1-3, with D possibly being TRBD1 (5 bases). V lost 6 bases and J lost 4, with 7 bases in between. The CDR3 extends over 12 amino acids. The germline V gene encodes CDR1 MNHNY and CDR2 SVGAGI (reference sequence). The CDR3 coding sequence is TGTGCCAGCAGGGAGGGGGGAAACACCATATATTTT. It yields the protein CASREGGNTIYF.

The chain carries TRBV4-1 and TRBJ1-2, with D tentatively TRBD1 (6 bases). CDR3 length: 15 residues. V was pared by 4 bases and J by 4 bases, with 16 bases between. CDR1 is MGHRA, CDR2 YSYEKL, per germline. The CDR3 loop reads CASSPLGQTSYGYTF. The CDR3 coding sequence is TGCGCCAGCAGCCCCTTAGGACAGACCAGCTATGGCTACACCTTC.

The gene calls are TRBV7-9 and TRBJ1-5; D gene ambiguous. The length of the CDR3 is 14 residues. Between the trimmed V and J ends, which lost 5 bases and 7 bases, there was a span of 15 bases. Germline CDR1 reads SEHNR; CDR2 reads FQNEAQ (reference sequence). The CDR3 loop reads CASSDVSGRQPQHF. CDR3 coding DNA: TGTGCCAGCAGCGACGTGAGTGGGAGACAGCCCCAGCATTTT.

The CDR3 protein is CASSGSASGGIDTQYF. In nucleotides, the CDR3 is TGTGCCAGCAGTGGGTCGGCTAGCGGGGGGATAGATACGCAGTATTTT. This rearrangement joins TRBV6-4 to TRBJ2-3, with TRBD2 matching over 11 bases. The junction had 8 bases not matched to a gene; V was cut back by 4 bases and J by 5 bases. The CDR3 has 16 residues. Germline assignment: CDR1 MRHNA and CDR2 SNTAGT.

DNA for the CDR3: TGTGCCAGCAGCGGAGAAGGGAGGGGAGGCACAGATACGCAGTATTTT. The encoded protein is CASSGEGRGGTDTQYF. J is TRBJ2-3 and V is TRBV9; 7 nucleotides align to TRBD2. The CDR3 length is 16 residues. Trimming cost V 3 bases and J 1 base; bases outside gene matches: 8. CDR1 and CDR2 from the germline V gene are SGDLS and YYNGEE.